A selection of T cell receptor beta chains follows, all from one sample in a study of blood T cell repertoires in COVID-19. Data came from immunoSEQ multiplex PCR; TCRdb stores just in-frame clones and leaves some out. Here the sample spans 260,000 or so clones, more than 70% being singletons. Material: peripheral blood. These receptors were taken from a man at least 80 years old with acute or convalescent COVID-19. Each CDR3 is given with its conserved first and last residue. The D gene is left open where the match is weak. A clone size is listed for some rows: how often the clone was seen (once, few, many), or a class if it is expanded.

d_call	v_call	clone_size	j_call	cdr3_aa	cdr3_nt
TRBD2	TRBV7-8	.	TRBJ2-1	CASSLEGLAYNEQFF	TGTGCCAGCAGCTTAGAGGGACTAGCCTACAATGAGCAGTTCTTC
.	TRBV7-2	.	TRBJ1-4	CASSSKSDTANEKLFF	TGTGCCAGCAGCTCCAAATCGGACACAGCTAATGAAAAACTGTTTTTT
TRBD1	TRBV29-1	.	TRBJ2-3	CSARQGRTDTQYF	TGCAGCGCCCGACAGGGGCGCACAGATACGCAGTATTTT
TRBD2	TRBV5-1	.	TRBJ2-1	CASRLGLAGGYGQFF	TGCGCCAGCAGGCTGGGACTAGCGGGAGGATACGGACAGTTCTTC
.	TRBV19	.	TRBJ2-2	CASSIPSDMKANTGELFF	TGTGCCAGTAGTATTCCCTCGGACATGAAGGCGAACACCGGGGAGCTGTTTTTT
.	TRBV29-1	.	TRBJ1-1	CSVEERGRAFF	TGCAGCGTTGAAGAGCGGGGACGAGCTTTCTTT
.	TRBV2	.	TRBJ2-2	CASREGATGELFF	TGTGCCAGCAGGGAGGGGGCCACCGGGGAGCTGTTTTTT
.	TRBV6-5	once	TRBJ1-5	CASTPGVSNQPQHF	TGTGCCAGCACGCCAGGGGTTTCGAATCAGCCCCAGCATTTT
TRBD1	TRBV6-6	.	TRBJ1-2	CASRDQGASYGYTF	TGTGCCAGCAGAGATCAGGGGGCGAGCTATGGCTACACCTTC
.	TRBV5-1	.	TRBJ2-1	CASSLKLDEQFF	TGCGCCAGCAGCCTAAAATTGGATGAGCAGTTCTTC
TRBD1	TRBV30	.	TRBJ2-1	CAWSGQGRYNEQFF	TGTGCCTGGAGCGGACAGGGGCGATACAATGAGCAGTTCTTC
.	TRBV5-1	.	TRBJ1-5	CASGGPYTNKKAGHSNQPQHF	TGCGCCAGCGGCGGGCCATACACAAACAAAAAGGCAGGTCATAGCAATCAGCCCCAGCATTTT
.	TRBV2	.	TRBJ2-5	CASSVDGIETQYF	TGTGCCAGCAGTGTAGACGGGATAGAGACCCAGTACTTC
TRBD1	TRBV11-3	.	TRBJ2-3	CASSRKLGGADTQYF	TGTGCCAGCAGCCGCAAATTAGGGGGCGCAGATACGCAGTATTTT